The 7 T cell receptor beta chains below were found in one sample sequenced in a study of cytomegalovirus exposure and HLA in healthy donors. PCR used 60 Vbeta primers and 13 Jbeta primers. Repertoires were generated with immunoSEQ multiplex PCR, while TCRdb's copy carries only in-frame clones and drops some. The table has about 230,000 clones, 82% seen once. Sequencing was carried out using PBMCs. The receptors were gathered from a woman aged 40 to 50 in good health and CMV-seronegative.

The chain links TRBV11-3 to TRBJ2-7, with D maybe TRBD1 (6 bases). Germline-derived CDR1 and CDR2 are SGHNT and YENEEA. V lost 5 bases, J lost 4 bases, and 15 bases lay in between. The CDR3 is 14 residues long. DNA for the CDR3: TGTGCCAGCAGCCAAAGGCAGGGGTATTACGAGCAGTACTTC. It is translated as CASSQRQGYYEQYF.

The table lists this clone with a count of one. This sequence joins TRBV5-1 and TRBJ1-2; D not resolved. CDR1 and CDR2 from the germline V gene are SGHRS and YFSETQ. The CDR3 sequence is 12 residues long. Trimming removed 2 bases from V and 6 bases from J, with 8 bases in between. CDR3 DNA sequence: TGCGCCAGCAGCTTACAAGGAGATGGCTACACCTTC. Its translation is CASSLQGDGYTF.

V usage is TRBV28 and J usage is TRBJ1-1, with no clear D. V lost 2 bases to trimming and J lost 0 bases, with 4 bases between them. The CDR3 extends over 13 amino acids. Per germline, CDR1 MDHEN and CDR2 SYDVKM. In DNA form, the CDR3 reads TGTGCCAGCAGTTTAGGCCTGAACACTGAAGCTTTCTTT. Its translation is CASSLGLNTEAFF.

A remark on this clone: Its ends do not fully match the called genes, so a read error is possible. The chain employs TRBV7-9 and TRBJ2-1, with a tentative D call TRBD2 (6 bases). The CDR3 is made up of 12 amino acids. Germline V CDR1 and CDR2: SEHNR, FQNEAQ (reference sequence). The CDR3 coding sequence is TGTTCCAGCAGTCCGGTCGGGGGTGAGCAGTTCTTC. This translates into CSSSPVGGEQFF.

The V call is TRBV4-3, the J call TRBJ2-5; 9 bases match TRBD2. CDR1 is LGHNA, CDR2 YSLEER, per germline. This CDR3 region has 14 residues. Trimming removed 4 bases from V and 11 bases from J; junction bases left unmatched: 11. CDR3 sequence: CASSPRLAVEEQYF. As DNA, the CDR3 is TGCGCCAGCAGCCCCCGACTAGCGGTGGAGGAGCAGTACTTC.

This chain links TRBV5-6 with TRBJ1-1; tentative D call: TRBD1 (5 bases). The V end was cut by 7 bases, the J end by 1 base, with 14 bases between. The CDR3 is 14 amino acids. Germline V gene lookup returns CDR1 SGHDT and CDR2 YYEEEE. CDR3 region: CASRWGLENTEAFF. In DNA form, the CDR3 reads TGTGCCAGCCGCTGGGGACTGGAGAACACTGAAGCTTTCTTT.

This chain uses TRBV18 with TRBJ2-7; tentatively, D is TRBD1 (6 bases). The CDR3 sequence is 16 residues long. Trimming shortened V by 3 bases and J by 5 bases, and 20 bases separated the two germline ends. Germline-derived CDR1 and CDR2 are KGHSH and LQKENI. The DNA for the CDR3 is TGTGCCAGCTCACCCTACACCAGGGACACTTTAAACGAGCAGTACTTC. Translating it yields CASSPYTRDTLNEQYF.